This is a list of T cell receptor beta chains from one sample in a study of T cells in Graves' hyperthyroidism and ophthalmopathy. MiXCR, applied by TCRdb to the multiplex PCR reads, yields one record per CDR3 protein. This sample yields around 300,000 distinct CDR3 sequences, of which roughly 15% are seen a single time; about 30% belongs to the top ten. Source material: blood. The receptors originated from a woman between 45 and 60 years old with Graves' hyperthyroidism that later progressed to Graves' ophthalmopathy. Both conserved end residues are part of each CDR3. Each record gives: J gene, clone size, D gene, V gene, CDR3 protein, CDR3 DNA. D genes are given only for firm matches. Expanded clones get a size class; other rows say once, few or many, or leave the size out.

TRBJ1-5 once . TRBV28 CASRKGQTTVQPQHF TGTGCCAGCAGGAAAGGGCAAACAACGGTTCAGCCCCAGCATTTT
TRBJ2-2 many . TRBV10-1 CAIPGQNTGELFF TGCGCCATCCCCGGACAGAACACCGGGGAGCTGTTTTTT
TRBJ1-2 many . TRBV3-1 CASSQNRQNYGYTF TGTGCCAGCAGCCAAAATAGACAGAACTATGGCTACACCTTC
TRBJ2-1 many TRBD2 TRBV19 CASSKFAGTSGRGNEQFF TGTGCCAGTAGTAAATTCGCCGGGACTAGCGGGAGGGGTAATGAGCAGTTCTTC
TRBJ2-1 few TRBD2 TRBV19 CASSPRIAGGWNEQFF TGTGCCAGTAGTCCTCGGATAGCGGGAGGGTGGAATGAGCAGTTCTTC
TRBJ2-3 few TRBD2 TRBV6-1 CASRPSSGRAFDTQYF TGTGCCAGCAGGCCTTCCAGCGGGAGGGCGTTCGATACGCAGTATTTT
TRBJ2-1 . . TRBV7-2 CASSLARGYNEQFF TGTGCCAGCAGCTTAGCGAGGGGGTACAATGAGCAGTTCTTC
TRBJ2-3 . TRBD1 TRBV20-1 CSARGTGGTDTQYF TGCAGTGCTAGGGGGACAGGGGGAACAGATACGCAGTATTTT
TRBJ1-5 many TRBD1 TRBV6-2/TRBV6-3 CASSYSDRGFQPQHF TGTGCCAGCAGTTACTCGGACAGGGGATTTCAGCCCCAGCATTTT
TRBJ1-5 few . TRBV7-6 CASSFSPRGSRSNQPQHF TGTGCCAGCAGCTTTTCTCCGCGGGGATCTAGGAGCAATCAGCCCCAGCATTTT
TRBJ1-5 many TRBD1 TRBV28 CASSFWGQGPRNQPQHF TGTGCCAGCAGTTTTTGGGGACAGGGGCCGCGCAATCAGCCCCAGCATTTT
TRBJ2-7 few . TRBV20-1 CSAFLSGRAYEQYF TGCAGTGCTTTCTTATCGGGGCGGGCCTACGAGCAGTACTTC
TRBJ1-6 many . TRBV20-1 CSARDTGSPLHF TGCAGTGCTAGAGATACTGGGTCACCCCTCCACTTT
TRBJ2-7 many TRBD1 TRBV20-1 CSARKWGQEVDYEQYF TGCAGTGCTAGAAAGTGGGGACAGGAGGTTGACTACGAGCAGTACTTC
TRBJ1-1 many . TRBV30 CAWSVARNTEAFF TGTGCCTGGAGTGTAGCCAGGAACACTGAAGCTTTCTTT
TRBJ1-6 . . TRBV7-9 CASREVRQNNSPLHF TGTGCCAGCAGGGAGGTACGACAGAATAATTCACCCCTCCACTTT
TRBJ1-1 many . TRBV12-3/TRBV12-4 CASSLEGGSSNTEAFF TGTGCCAGCAGCCTCGAGGGGGGGTCCTCGAACACTGAAGCTTTCTTT
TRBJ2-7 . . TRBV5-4 CASSLEGNRSYEQYF TGTGCCAGCAGCTTGGAAGGGAATAGGTCCTACGAGCAGTACTTC
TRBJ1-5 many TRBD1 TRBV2 CASSSGTDNQPQHF TGTGCCAGCAGTTCCGGGACAGATAATCAGCCCCAGCATTTT
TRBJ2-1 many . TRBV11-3 CASSRDSIYNEQFF TGTGCCAGCAGCCGGGACTCGATTTACAATGAGCAGTTCTTC
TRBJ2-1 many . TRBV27 CASTLRGVEFF TGTGCCAGCACCCTCAGGGGGGTGGAGTTCTTC
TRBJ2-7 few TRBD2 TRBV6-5 CASSYSGLTSYEQYF TGTGCCAGCAGTTACTCGGGACTAACATCCTACGAGCAGTACTTC
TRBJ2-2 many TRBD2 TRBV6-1 CASTASGGVKTAGELFF TGTGCCAGCACGGCTAGCGGCGGGGTCAAGACGGCCGGGGAGCTGTTTTTT
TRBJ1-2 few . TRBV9 CASSYTRAEGYTF TGTGCCAGCAGTTATACCCGGGCGGAAGGCTACACCTTC
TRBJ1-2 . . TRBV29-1 CSVEDLRSGYGYTF TGCAGCGTTGAAGATCTCAGGAGCGGGTATGGCTACACCTTC
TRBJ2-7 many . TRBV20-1 CSAIGRTYEQYF TGCAGTGCTATTGGCAGGACCTACGAGCAGTACTTC
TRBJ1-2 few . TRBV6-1 CASSEDRNYGYTF TGTGCCAGCAGTGAAGATCGGAACTATGGCTACACCTTC
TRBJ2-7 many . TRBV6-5 CASSYFLGGREQYF TGTGCCAGCAGTTACTTCCTGGGGGGTCGCGAGCAGTACTTC